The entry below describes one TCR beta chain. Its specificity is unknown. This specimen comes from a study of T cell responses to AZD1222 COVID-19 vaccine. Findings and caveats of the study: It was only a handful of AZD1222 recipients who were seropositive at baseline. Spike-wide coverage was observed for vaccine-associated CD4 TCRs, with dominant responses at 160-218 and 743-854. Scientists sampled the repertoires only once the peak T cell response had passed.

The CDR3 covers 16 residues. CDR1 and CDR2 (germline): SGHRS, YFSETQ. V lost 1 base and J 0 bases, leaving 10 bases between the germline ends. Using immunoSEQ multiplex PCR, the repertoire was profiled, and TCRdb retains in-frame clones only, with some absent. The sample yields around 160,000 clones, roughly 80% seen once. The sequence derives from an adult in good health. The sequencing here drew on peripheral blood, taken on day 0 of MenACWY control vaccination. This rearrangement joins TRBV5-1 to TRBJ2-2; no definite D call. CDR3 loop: CASSLPSTANTGELFF. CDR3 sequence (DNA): TGCGCCAGCAGCTTGCCAAGCACAGCGAACACCGGGGAGCTGTTTTTT.